This T cell receptor (beta chain) is from a study of shared T cell receptors in the human thymus. TCRdb keeps only in-frame clones here, not all; method: immunoSEQ multiplex PCR. Of about 710,000 clones in the sample, about 90% were seen once. The CDR3 totals 17 residues. The V end lost 0 bases, the J end lost 11 bases, and 28 bases lay between the germline ends. The V gene's germline CDR1 is SQVTM and CDR2 ANQGSEA. Another study also made use of these data, one on human thymus T cells. That study adds: Serving as donors were healthy Finnish infants, each of whom was having open corrective surgery for congenital heart defects. Resections from corrective heart surgery provided thymus tissue. Both thymic and peripheral blood repertoires showed apparently biased V and J usage.

This sequence was found in a boy in the first two years of life with a congenital heart defect. The sequenced sample consisted of thymocytes. J is TRBJ1-1 and V is TRBV29-1; D is possibly TRBD1 (6 bases). This CDR3 is CSVEDPPWVGQWDSAFF. Written as DNA, the CDR3 is TGCAGCGTTGAAGATCCCCCTTGGGTAGGACAGTGGGATTCGGCTTTCTTT.